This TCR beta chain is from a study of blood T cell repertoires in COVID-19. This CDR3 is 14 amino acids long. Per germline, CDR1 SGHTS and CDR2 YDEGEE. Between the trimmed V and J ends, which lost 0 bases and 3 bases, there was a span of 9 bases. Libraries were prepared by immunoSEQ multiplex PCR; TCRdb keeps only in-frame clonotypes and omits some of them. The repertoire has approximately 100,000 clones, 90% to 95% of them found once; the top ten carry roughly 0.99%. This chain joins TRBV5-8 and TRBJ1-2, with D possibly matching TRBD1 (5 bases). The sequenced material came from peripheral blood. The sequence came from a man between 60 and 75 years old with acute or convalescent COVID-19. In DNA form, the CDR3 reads TGTGCCAGCAGCTTGGAGTGGGGGGACTATGGCTACACCTTC. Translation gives CASSLEWGDYGYTF. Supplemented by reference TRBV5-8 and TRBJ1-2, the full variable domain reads EAGVTQSPTHLIKTRGQQATLRCSPISGHTSVYWYQQALGLGLQFLLWYDEGEERNRGNFPPRFSGRQFPNYSSELNVNALELEDSALYLCASSLEWGDYGYTFGSGTRLTVV.